A single sample is the source of the 28 T cell receptor beta chains below, sequenced in a study of cytomegalovirus exposure and HLA in healthy donors. Vbeta (60) and Jbeta (13) primers were used in the PCR. Profiling relied on immunoSEQ multiplex PCR, and the TCRdb table lists in-frame clones only, not all of them. The sample contains approximately 110,000 clones, less than 75% of which appear only once. The sequenced sample was PBMCs. All receptors derive from a man aged 40-50 years in good health and CMV-seropositive.

CDR3 residues: CSVEGGSVAKETQYF. CDR3 nucleotide sequence: TGCAGCGTTGAGGGGGGGAGTGTGGCCAAAGAGACCCAGTACTTC. This chain connects TRBV29-1 to TRBJ2-5; TRBD2 matches 7 bases. From germline, CDR1 is SQVTM and CDR2 ANQGSEA. The CDR3 totals 15 residues. Trimming cost V 3 bases and J 3 bases; bases outside gene matches: 10. The full variable domain, its missing parts supplied by reference TRBV29-1 and TRBJ2-5, is SAVISQKPSRDICQRGTSLTIQCQVDSQVTMMFWYRQQPGQSLTLIATANQGSEATYESGFVIDKFPISRPNLTFSTLTVSNMSPEDSSIYLCSVEGGSVAKETQYFGPGTRLLVL.

This chain uses TRBV27 with TRBJ1-2; TRBD1 matches at 11 bases. CDR3 length: 16 amino acids. Germline assignment: CDR1 MNHEY and CDR2 SMNVEV (reference sequence). V shed 0 bases, J shed 8 bases, and the junction held 8 bases outside the gene matches. DNA of the CDR3: TGTGCCAGCAGTTTATCCTATGGACAGGGGGCGCGGGGCTACACCTTC. This sequence encodes CASSLSYGQGARGYTF.

The rearrangement joins TRBV6-5 to TRBJ2-5; D is possibly TRBD2 (6 bases). TRBJ2-7 explains the end of the DNA better; the J call may be wrong. This CDR3 spans 15 amino acids. Germline-derived CDR1 and CDR2 are MNHEY and SVGAGI. The DNA of the CDR3 is TGTGCCAGCAGTTACTTCTCCGGGAGCTCCTACGAGCAGTACTTC. Protein sequence: CASSYFSGSSYEQYF.

This chain connects TRBV5-8 to TRBJ2-2; no clear D. The CDR3 totals 14 residues. Germline values: CDR1 SGHTS, CDR2 YDEGEE. The V end lost 7 bases, the J end lost 0 bases, and 10 bases lay between the germline ends. Here the CDR3 reads CASAGSPNTGELFF. The CDR3 DNA reads TGTGCCAGCGCAGGAAGCCCGAACACCGGGGAGCTGTTTTTT.

The V and J genes are TRBV7-9 and TRBJ1-4; maybe TRBD1 (6 bases). Trimming left V 2 bases short and J 8 bases short, with 12 bases between. This CDR3 has 14 amino acids. Germline V CDR1 and CDR2: SEHNR, FQNEAQ (reference sequence). The CDR3 reads CASSLWGREEKLFF. The DNA of the CDR3 is TGTGCCAGCAGCTTATGGGGGCGCGAAGAAAAACTGTTTTTT.

The chain employs TRBV7-9 and TRBJ1-5, with 8 positions matching TRBD1. This CDR3 contains 16 residues. Germline CDR1 reads SEHNR; CDR2 reads FQNEAQ (reference sequence). The junction had 8 bases not matched to a gene; V was cut back by 0 bases and J by 7 bases. The CDR3 reads CASSLASGQAGQPQHF. The CDR3 nucleotides read TGTGCCAGCAGCTTAGCGTCGGGACAGGCAGGACAGCCCCAGCATTTT.

CDR3 coding DNA: TGTGCCACCAGTCCGGGACTAGCGGAGAACAATGAGCAGTTCTTC. Encoded protein: CATSPGLAENNEQFF. The chain couples TRBV15 to TRBJ2-1; 11 bases fit TRBD2. CDR1 is LNHNV, CDR2 YYDKDF, per germline (reference sequence). The CDR3 contains 15 residues. V lost 6 bases, J lost 5 bases, and 6 bases stayed unmatched. Combining the CDR3 with reference TRBV15 and TRBJ2-1 gives the whole variable domain DAMVIQNPRYQVTQFGKPVTLSCSQTLNHNVMYWYQQKSSQAPKLLFHYYDKDFNNEADTPDNFQSRRPNTSFCFLDIRSPGLGDTAMYLCATSPGLAENNEQFFGPGTRLTVL.

The chain combines TRBV30 with TRBJ1-4; D unresolved. Deletions cut 7 bases from V and 14 bases from J, with 17 bases between. The V gene's germline CDR1 is GTSNPN and CDR2 SVGIG (reference sequence). The CDR3 length is 11 residues. This chain's CDR3 is CASNHETHLFF. In DNA form, the CDR3 reads TGTGCCTCGAATCACGAAACTCACCTGTTTTTT.

This clone has just a few counts. V usage is TRBV5-4 and J usage is TRBJ1-4; TRBD1 aligns across 8 bases. Germline values: CDR1 SGHNT, CDR2 YYREEE (reference sequence). V was clipped by 7 bases and J by 6 bases; unmatched bases: 8. This CDR3 is built from 14 residues. The CDR3 region is CASAPGQEDEKLFF. DNA for the CDR3: TGTGCCAGCGCCCCGGGACAGGAGGATGAAAAACTGTTTTTT.

This chain connects TRBV27 to TRBJ2-4; D remains ambiguous. Trimming shortened V by 0 bases and J by 2 bases, and 5 bases separated the two germline ends. The CDR3 runs 14 residues. Germline loops: CDR1 MNHEY, CDR2 SMNVEV (reference sequence). DNA for the CDR3: TGTGCCAGCAGTTTATCGAGGTCCAAAAACATTCAGTACTTC. It codes for CASSLSRSKNIQYF.

The genes are TRBV6-5 and TRBJ2-3; 12 nucleotides agree with TRBD2. The V gene's germline CDR1 is MNHEY and CDR2 SVGAGI. The V and J ends lost 9 bases and 9 bases, in that order; junction bases with no gene match: 4. The CDR3 totals 12 residues. Written as DNA, the CDR3 is TGTGCCAGTGGGACTAGCGGGCCCACGCAGTATTTT. Encoded protein: CASGTSGPTQYF.

The J gene is TRBJ1-1, the V gene TRBV6-5; tentatively, D is TRBD1 (5 bases). Germline-derived CDR1 and CDR2 are MNHEY and SVGAGI. Trimming took off 6 bases at V and 4 bases at J, with 18 bases between the two ends. The CDR3 is 15 residues long. This chain's CDR3 is CASSLNGGGGTEAFF. DNA for the CDR3: TGTGCCAGCAGCCTCAATGGCGGGGGGGGCACTGAAGCTTTCTTT.

The V gene is TRBV9, the J gene TRBJ1-2; D not certain. The germline gives CDR1 SGDLS, CDR2 YYNGEE. The length of the CDR3 is 14 residues. Trimming pared 4 bases from V and 3 bases from J, leaving 13 bases between. The CDR3 spells CASSRAQADYGYTF. The CDR3 DNA follows: TGTGCCAGCAGCAGGGCCCAAGCGGACTATGGCTACACCTTC.

The J gene is TRBJ2-1, the V gene TRBV5-1; 11 bases line up with TRBD2. V shed 3 bases, J shed 4 bases, and the junction held 3 bases outside the gene matches. CDR1 and CDR2 from the germline V gene are SGHRS and YFSETQ. The CDR3 is 15 residues long. The CDR3 here is CASSSIAGGYNEQFF. CDR3 DNA sequence: TGCGCCAGCAGCTCAATAGCGGGAGGGTACAATGAGCAGTTCTTC. The variable domain in full, with the rest retrieved from reference TRBV5-1 and TRBJ2-1, is KAGVTQTPRYLIKTRGQQVTLSCSPISGHRSVSWYQQTPGQGLQFLFEYFSETQRNKGNFPGRFSGRQFSNSRSEMNVSTLELGDSALYLCASSSIAGGYNEQFFGPGTRLTVL.

The rearrangement joins TRBV7-2 to TRBJ1-5; D call uncertain. The CDR3 sequence is 13 residues long. Germline values: CDR1 SGHTA, CDR2 FQGNSA. V was shortened by 1 base and J by 3 bases, with 4 bases between the two germline ends. The CDR3 loop is CASSLELNQPQHF. The DNA for the CDR3 is TGTGCCAGCAGCTTAGAACTCAATCAGCCCCAGCATTTT.

This clone was picked up a small number of times. This chain joins TRBV6-5 and TRBJ1-1; 8 positions match TRBD1. This CDR3 has 12 amino acids. Germline CDR1 and CDR2: MNHEY and SVGAGI. V trimming: 6 bases; J trimming: 8 bases; junction bases outside the gene matches: 5. CDR3 sequence: CASRQGAAEAFF. The CDR3 DNA is TGTGCCAGCAGGCAGGGGGCGGCGGAAGCTTTCTTT.

The chain combines TRBV4-3 with TRBJ2-2; possibly TRBD2 for D (7 bases). The CDR3 length is 16 residues. Germline V gene lookup returns CDR1 LGHNA and CDR2 YSLEER. The ends were cut back, 6 bases at V and 8 bases at J, with 22 bases in the middle. CDR3 nucleotides: TGCGCCAGCAGTCATGCCTCAGGGGAGGGAATGGGGGAGCTGTTTTTT. It codes for CASSHASGEGMGELFF.

This clone occurred a few times. The chain links TRBV4-3 to TRBJ2-1; 10 bases align to TRBD2. Looked up from germline, CDR1 is LGHNA and CDR2 is YSLEER. After removal of 1 base from V and 7 bases from J, the junction contained 1 base not matched to a gene. The CDR3 covers 14 residues. The CDR3 sequence: CASSQAGLANEQFF. In DNA form, the CDR3 reads TGCGCCAGCAGCCAAGCGGGACTAGCGAATGAGCAGTTCTTC.

This clone has more than one count but fewer than ten. The chain is built from TRBV5-1 and TRBJ2-3; TRBD2 agrees at 13 bases. Trimming cost V 4 bases and J 5 bases; bases outside gene matches: 7. Per germline, CDR1 SGHRS and CDR2 YFSETQ. The CDR3 has 16 residues. The CDR3 loop is CASSGGTSGIEDTQYF. The CDR3 DNA reads TGCGCCAGCAGCGGAGGGACTAGCGGGATAGAAGATACGCAGTATTTT. The full variable domain, in which reference TRBV5-1 and TRBJ2-3 provide the parts outside the CDR3, is KAGVTQTPRYLIKTRGQQVTLSCSPISGHRSVSWYQQTPGQGLQFLFEYFSETQRNKGNFPGRFSGRQFSNSRSEMNVSTLELGDSALYLCASSGGTSGIEDTQYFGPGTRLTVL.

The chain recombines TRBV12-5 with TRBJ2-4, with 7 positions matching TRBD1. The CDR3 is 12 amino acids. Losses at the gene ends were 7 bases for V and 7 bases for J; bases not matched to a gene: 4. Germline V lookup: CDR1 LGHNT, CDR2 FRNRAP. The CDR3 DNA sequence: TGTGCTAGTGCCCGGGACAGCAACATTCAGTACTTC. Its protein product is CASARDSNIQYF.

This chain uses TRBV28 with TRBJ1-1; D may be TRBD1 (6 bases). V was clipped by 6 bases and J by 5 bases, with 19 bases between them. This CDR3 has 15 amino acids. Germline values: CDR1 MDHEN, CDR2 SYDVKM. The DNA for the CDR3 is TGTGCCAGCAGGCTCCCCGGGACAAAGGGGACTGAAGCTTTCTTT. Its protein is CASRLPGTKGTEAFF.

This chain links TRBV13 with TRBJ2-7; D perhaps matches TRBD2 (5 bases). The germline V gene encodes CDR1 PRHDT and CDR2 FYEKMQ (reference sequence). The CDR3 consists of 14 residues. Trimming cost V 5 bases and J 6 bases, with 17 bases left between them. The CDR3, as DNA: TGTGCCAGCAGCGGGAGACCCAAACAAGGCGAGCAGTACTTC. Translated, it gives CASSGRPKQGEQYF.

The chain combines TRBV7-2 with TRBJ2-5; 10 nucleotides align to TRBD2. The J segment lost 4 bases and the V segment lost 2 bases, leaving 4 bases of the junction unmatched. The CDR3 covers 15 residues. The germline V gene has CDR1 SGHTA and CDR2 FQGNSA. CDR3 protein: CASSLTSGNGETQYF. The CDR3 coding sequence is TGTGCCAGCAGCTTAACTAGCGGGAACGGAGAGACCCAGTACTTC.

The chain has TRBV9 and TRBJ2-1; D uncertain. Between the trimmed V and J ends, which lost 0 bases and 8 bases, there was a span of 6 bases. Germline V gene sequence: CDR1 SGDLS, CDR2 YYNGEE. There are 12 residues in the CDR3. The CDR3, as DNA: TGTGCCAGCAGCGTAGAGCCCGATGAGCAGTTCTTC. The encoded protein is CASSVEPDEQFF.

This clone was counted only a few times. The chain joins TRBV4-2 to TRBJ2-5; 7 nucleotides match TRBD2. J gave up 4 bases and V 0 bases, and 5 bases lay outside the gene matches. Germline CDR1 reads LGHNA; CDR2 reads YNFKEQ. The CDR3 consists of 15 residues. The chain's CDR3 is CASSQEVGGGETQYF. As DNA, the CDR3 is TGTGCCAGCAGCCAAGAAGTGGGCGGGGGAGAGACCCAGTACTTC.

J is TRBJ1-5 and V is TRBV5-5; no clear D. V was pared by 4 bases and J by 3 bases, with 8 bases between. Germline V lookup: CDR1 SGHKS, CDR2 YYEKEE (reference sequence). The CDR3 loop spans 13 amino acids. DNA of the CDR3: TGTGCCAGCAGCACAGATGACAATCAGCCCCAGCATTTT. It encodes CASSTDDNQPQHF.

V is TRBV30 and J is TRBJ2-7; a possible D gene is TRBD2 (6 bases). V lost 1 base and J 6 bases, leaving 10 bases between the germline ends. Germline V gene sequence: CDR1 GTSNPN, CDR2 SVGIG (reference sequence). The length of the CDR3 is 12 residues. In nucleotides, the CDR3 is TGTGCCTGGAGTGGTCGGAGGGCCGAGCAGTACGTC. Its translation: CAWSGRRAEQYV.

The chain links TRBV19 to TRBJ2-3; tentatively, D is TRBD2 (6 bases). The CDR3 has 15 amino acids. Germline loops: CDR1 LNHDA, CDR2 SQIVND (reference sequence). Trimming cost V 5 bases and J 1 base, with 13 bases left between them. The CDR3 DNA is TGTGCCAGTAGTGTCCTAGGACTACGCACAGATACGCAGTATTTT. Encoded protein: CASSVLGLRTDTQYF.